This is a list of T cell receptor beta chains from one sample in a study of CD8+ T cells in alopecia areata. Sequencing was performed with immunoSEQ multiplex PCR; in TCRdb, only in-frame clones are kept and a portion is missing. The table has some 240,000 clones, 50% to 70% seen once; the top ten hold 0.45%. The sample was CD4+ T cells sorted from blood, taken at week 0. These receptors all stem from a human donor with alopecia areata. CDR3s include the opening cysteine and the closing phenylalanine or tryptophan. D genes are given only for firm matches. Rows may omit the clone size; those that give it use once, few, many or a size class.

>.|.|TRBV5-1|TRBJ1-1
CASTSSRGRTEAFF
TGCGCCAGCACTTCCTCGCGGGGAAGGACTGAAGCTTTCTTT
>TRBD1|once|TRBV25-1|TRBJ2-7
CASSETLGRGLVEQYF
TGTGCCAGCAGTGAAACCCTAGGCAGGGGGCTTGTCGAGCAGTACTTC
>.|.|TRBV6-5|TRBJ2-7
CASSYSIAGTYEQYF
TGTGCCAGCAGTTACTCGATAGCAGGTACCTACGAGCAGTACTTC
>TRBD1|.|TRBV19|TRBJ1-6
CASRGTGGDWNSPLHF
TGTGCCAGTAGGGGAACAGGGGGCGATTGGAATTCACCCCTCCACTTT
>TRBD2|.|TRBV6-5|TRBJ2-3
CASSSHGAGGTDTQYF
TGTGCCAGCAGTTCCCACGGGGCGGGGGGCACAGATACGCAGTATTTT
>.|.|TRBV4-1|TRBJ1-1
CASSPVGGNTEAFF
TGCGCCAGCAGCCCGGTTGGGGGGAACACTGAAGCTTTCTTT
>TRBD1|.|TRBV2|TRBJ1-2
CASYRTGNGYTF
TGTGCCAGCTATCGGACAGGGAATGGCTACACCTTC
>TRBD2|.|TRBV30|TRBJ2-1
CAWSVRAGGWNEQFF
TGTGCCTGGAGTGTACGAGCGGGAGGATGGAATGAGCAGTTCTTC
>.|.|TRBV27|TRBJ1-6
CASSYMGVNNSPLHF
TGTGCCAGCAGTTATATGGGGGTAAATAATTCACCCCTCCACTTT
>TRBD1|.|TRBV30|TRBJ2-3
CAWSRYTGGENTQYF
TGTGCCTGGAGCCGCTATACAGGGGGCGAGAATACGCAGTATTTT
>TRBD1|.|TRBV5-1|TRBJ2-1
CASSFGTGTGIYNEQFF
TGCGCCAGCAGCTTTGGGACCGGGACAGGGATCTACAATGAGCAGTTCTTC
>.|.|TRBV20-1|TRBJ2-3
CSASLADTQYF
TGCAGTGCTAGTCTCGCAGATACGCAGTATTTT
>.|.|TRBV6-5|TRBJ1-1
CASSSDMLAEAFF
TGTGCCAGCAGTTCGGACATGCTTGCTGAAGCTTTCTTT
>.|.|TRBV2|TRBJ1-2
CASSVTAGGYTF
TGTGCCAGCAGTGTGACAGCGGGTGGCTACACCTTC
>TRBD1|.|TRBV30|TRBJ1-1
CAWSSQGQLNTEAFF
TGTGCCTGGAGTTCACAGGGACAGCTGAACACTGAAGCTTTCTTT
>.|.|TRBV6-1|TRBJ2-7
CASSVTGLIRWEQYF
TGTGCCAGCAGTGTAACTGGGTTAATCCGGTGGGAGCAGTACTTC
>.|once|TRBV5-4|TRBJ2-7
CASSPGKGGYEQYF
TGTGCCAGCAGCCCGGGTAAAGGCGGATACGAGCAGTACTTC
>.|few|TRBV29-1|TRBJ1-1
CSVARGGTEAFF
TGCAGCGTTGCCAGGGGCGGTACTGAAGCTTTCTTT
>.|.|TRBV2|TRBJ2-5
CASSNRVRGETQYF
TGTGCCAGCAGCAACAGGGTGCGGGGGGAGACCCAGTACTTC
>.|.|TRBV7-9|TRBJ2-5
CASSSGGTQETQYF
TGTGCCAGCAGCTCCGGCGGGACCCAAGAGACCCAGTACTTC
>.|.|TRBV30|TRBJ1-2
CAWSPGNYGYTF
TGTGCCTGGAGCCCGGGGAACTATGGCTACACCTTC